Shown below are 10 T cell receptor beta chains from a single sample sequenced in a study of cytomegalovirus exposure and HLA in healthy donors. 60 Vbeta and 13 Jbeta primers were used in PCR. Repertoires were generated with immunoSEQ multiplex PCR, while TCRdb's copy carries only in-frame clones and drops some. The sample yields 100,000 to 150,000 clones, 65% to 80% seen once. Sequenced sample: PBMCs. The source of these receptors is a man aged 25-40 years in good health and CMV-seronegative.

The rearrangement joins TRBV28 to TRBJ1-2; 7 bases line up with TRBD1. Germline V gene data show CDR1 as MDHEN and CDR2 as SYDVKM. The CDR3 consists of 14 residues. With V trimmed by 5 bases and J by 5 bases, 8 bases remained unmatched. The DNA of the CDR3 is TGTGCCAGCAGTAATACCGGGACAGCGTATGGCTACACCTTC. It codes for CASSNTGTAYGYTF.

Comments on this clone: The CDR3 does not end in the conserved phenylalanine or tryptophan, so this is likely a read error. The chain employs TRBV6-5 and TRBJ2-7, with D maybe TRBD2 (6 bases). Looked up from germline, CDR1 is MNHEY and CDR2 is SVGAGI. The V and J ends lost 6 bases and 4 bases respectively, with 13 bases between them. The CDR3 loop spans 13 amino acids. The CDR3 bases are TGTGCCAGCAGCCCCCCAGGGAGGTACGAGCAGTACCTC. Translation gives CASSPPGRYEQYL.

V usage is TRBV7-7 and J usage is TRBJ1-4; the D is unclear. The V and J ends lost 1 base and 5 bases respectively, with 8 bases between them. This CDR3 contains 14 residues. Germline CDR1 and CDR2: SSHAT and FNYEAQ (reference sequence). CDR3 DNA: TGTGCCAGCAGCTTAGGAGGCGGGAATGAAAAACTGTTTTTT. Translating gives CASSLGGGNEKLFF.

This clone was seen a handful of times. V gene TRBV19 combines with J gene TRBJ1-5, with 8 bases identical to TRBD1. V shed 3 bases, J shed 5 bases, and the junction held 12 bases outside the gene matches. CDR3 length: 17 amino acids. Germline CDR1 is LNHDA and CDR2 is SQIVND (reference sequence). CDR3 DNA sequence: TGTGCCAGTAGTATTGAACCGGGACAGGCGAGCGATCAGCCCCAGCATTTT. It encodes CASSIEPGQASDQPQHF.

The J gene is TRBJ2-7, the V gene TRBV6-6; 10 bases agree with TRBD1. The length of the CDR3 is 16 residues. V lost 6 bases and J lost 0; bases outside the gene matches: 8. Per the germline V gene, CDR1 is MNHNY and CDR2 is SVGAGI (reference sequence). CDR3 amino acids: CASSTRDRGVSYEQYF. DNA for the CDR3: TGTGCCAGCAGCACCCGGGACAGGGGCGTCTCCTACGAGCAGTACTTC.

The table lists this clone with a count of one. The J gene is TRBJ1-6, the V gene TRBV2; 7 bases map to TRBD1. Germline CDR1 SNHLY, CDR2 FYNNEI. The length of the CDR3 is 13 residues. The V gene end was trimmed by 6 bases and the J gene end by 13 bases; junction bases not matched to a gene: 9. The CDR3 nucleotides are TGTGCCAGCAGCAAAGAACAGGGGAGGCCCCTCCACTTT. This translates into CASSKEQGRPLHF.

This clone showed up just a few times. V and J are TRBV7-3 and TRBJ1-1; 8 bases map to TRBD1. Trimming cost V 4 bases and J 10 bases; bases outside gene matches: 14. The CDR3 runs to 15 residues. From germline, CDR1 is SGHTA and CDR2 FQGTGA. This CDR3 is CASSSSGGRGERAFF. CDR3 nucleotide sequence: TGTGCCAGCAGCTCATCAGGGGGCAGGGGGGAGAGAGCTTTCTTT.

V usage is TRBV14 and J usage is TRBJ2-1; 9 positions agree with TRBD2. Germline CDR1 and CDR2: SGHDN and FVKESK. The CDR3 runs 16 residues. V lost 3 bases and J lost 10; bases outside the gene matches: 13. The CDR3 loop is CASSQETSGGPLEQFF. CDR3 DNA: TGTGCCAGCAGCCAGGAGACCAGCGGGGGGCCCCTGGAGCAGTTCTTC.

This clone was seen just once. The chain combines TRBV6-1 with TRBJ2-5, with 11 bases fitting TRBD2. This CDR3 spans 15 amino acids. CDR1 and CDR2 from the germline V gene are MNHNS and SASEGT. Trimming cost V 9 bases and J 7 bases; bases outside gene matches: 13. Here the CDR3 reads CASSTSGTGRGTQYF. CDR3 DNA sequence: TGTGCCAGTTCGACTAGCGGGACAGGCCGCGGGACCCAGTACTTC.

The V call is TRBV11-2, the J call TRBJ2-5, with D perhaps TRBD1 (5 bases). The last part of the DNA fits TRBJ2-7 better; the J call may be wrong. Germline assignment: CDR1 SGHAT and CDR2 FQNNGV. The CDR3 covers 16 residues. DNA for the CDR3: TGTGCCAGCAGCTTAACAGGTGGTTTCCTCGCCTCCGAGCAGTACTTC. It is translated as CASSLTGGFLASEQYF.